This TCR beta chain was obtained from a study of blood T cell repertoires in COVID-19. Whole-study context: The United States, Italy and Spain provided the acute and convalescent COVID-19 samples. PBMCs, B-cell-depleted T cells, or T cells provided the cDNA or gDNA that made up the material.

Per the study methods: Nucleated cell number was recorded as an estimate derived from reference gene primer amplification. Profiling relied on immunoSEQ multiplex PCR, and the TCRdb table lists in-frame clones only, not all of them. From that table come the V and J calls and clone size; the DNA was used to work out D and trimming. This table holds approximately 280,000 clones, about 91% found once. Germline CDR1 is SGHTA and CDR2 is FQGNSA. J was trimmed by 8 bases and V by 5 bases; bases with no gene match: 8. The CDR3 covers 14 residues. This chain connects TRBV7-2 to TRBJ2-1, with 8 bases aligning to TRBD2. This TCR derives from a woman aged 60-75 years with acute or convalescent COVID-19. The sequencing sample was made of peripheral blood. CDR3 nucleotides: TGTGCCAGCAGCGCAGCGGGAGAGGTGGATGAGCAGTTCTTC. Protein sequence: CASSAAGEVDEQFF.